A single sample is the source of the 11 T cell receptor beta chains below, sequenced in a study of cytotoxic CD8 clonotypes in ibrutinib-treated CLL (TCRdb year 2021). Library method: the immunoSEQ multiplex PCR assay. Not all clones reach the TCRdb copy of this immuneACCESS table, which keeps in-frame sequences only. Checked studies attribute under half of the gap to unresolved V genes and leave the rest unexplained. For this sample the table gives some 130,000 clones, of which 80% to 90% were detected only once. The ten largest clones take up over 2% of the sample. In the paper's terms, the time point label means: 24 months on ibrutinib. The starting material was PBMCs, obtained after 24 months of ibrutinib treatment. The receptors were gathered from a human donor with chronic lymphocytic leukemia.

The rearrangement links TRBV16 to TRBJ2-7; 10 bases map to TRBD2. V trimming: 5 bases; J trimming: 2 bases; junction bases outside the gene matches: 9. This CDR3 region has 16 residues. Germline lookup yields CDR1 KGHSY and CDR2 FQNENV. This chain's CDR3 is CASSKLRTSGAYEQYF. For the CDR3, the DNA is TGTGCCAGCAGCAAGCTAAGGACTAGCGGAGCCTACGAGCAGTACTTC.

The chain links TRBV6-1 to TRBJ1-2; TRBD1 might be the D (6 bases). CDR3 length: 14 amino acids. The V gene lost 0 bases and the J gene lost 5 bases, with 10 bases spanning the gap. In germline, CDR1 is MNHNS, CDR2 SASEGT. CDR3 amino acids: CASSEARGGYGYTF. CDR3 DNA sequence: TGTGCCAGCAGTGAAGCTAGAGGGGGGTATGGCTACACCTTC.

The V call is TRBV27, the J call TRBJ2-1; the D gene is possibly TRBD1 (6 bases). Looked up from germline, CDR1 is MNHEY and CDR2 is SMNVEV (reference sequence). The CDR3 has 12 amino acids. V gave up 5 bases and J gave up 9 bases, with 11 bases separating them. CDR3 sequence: CASSPTGIEQFF. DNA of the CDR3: TGTGCCAGCAGTCCAACAGGGATTGAGCAGTTCTTC.

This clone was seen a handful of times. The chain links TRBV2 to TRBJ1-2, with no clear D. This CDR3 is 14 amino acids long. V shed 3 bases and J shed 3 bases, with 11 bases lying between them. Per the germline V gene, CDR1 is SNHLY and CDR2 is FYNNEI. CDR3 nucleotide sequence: TGTGCCAGCAGTGATATGGGATCTTACTATGGCTACACCTTC. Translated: CASSDMGSYYGYTF.

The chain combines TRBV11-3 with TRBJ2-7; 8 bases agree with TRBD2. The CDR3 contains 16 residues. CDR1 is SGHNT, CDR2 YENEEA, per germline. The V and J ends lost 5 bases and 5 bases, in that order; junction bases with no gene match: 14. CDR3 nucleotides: TGTGCCAGCAGCCCAGAGGGGTCGGGAGGGCCCGACGAGCAGTACTTC. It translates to CASSPEGSGGPDEQYF.

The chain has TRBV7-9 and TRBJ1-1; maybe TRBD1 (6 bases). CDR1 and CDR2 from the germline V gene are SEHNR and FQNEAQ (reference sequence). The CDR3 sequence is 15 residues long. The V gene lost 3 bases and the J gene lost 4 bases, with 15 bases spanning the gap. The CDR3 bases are TGTGCCAGCAGCTTGGCTCTCCGGGACACCACTGAAGCTTTCTTT. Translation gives CASSLALRDTTEAFF.

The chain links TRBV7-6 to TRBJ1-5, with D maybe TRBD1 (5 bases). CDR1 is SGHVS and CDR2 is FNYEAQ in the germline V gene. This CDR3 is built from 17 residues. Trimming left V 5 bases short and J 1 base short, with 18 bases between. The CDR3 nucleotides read TGTGCCAGCAGCCTAGGGTCGGGGGTGAGGAGCAATCAGCCCCAGCATTTT. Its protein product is CASSLGSGVRSNQPQHF. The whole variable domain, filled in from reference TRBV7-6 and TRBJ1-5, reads GAGVSQSPRYKVTKRGQDVALRCDPISGHVSLYWYRQALGQGPEFLTYFNYEAQQDKSGLPNDRFSAERPEGSISTLTIQRTEQRDSAMYRCASSLGSGVRSNQPQHFGDGTRLSIL.

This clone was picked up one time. DNA for the CDR3: TGCAGCGCACCTACAGGGATCGGGGGCCGAGAGACCCAGTACTTC. Its protein is CSAPTGIGGRETQYF. The chain has TRBV29-1 and TRBJ2-5; D may be TRBD1 or TRBD2 (6 bases each). V lost 7 bases to trimming and J lost 4 bases, with 22 bases between them. CDR1 and CDR2 from the germline V gene are SQVTM and ANQGSEA. The CDR3 contains 15 residues. The full variable domain, with the rest looked up from reference TRBV29-1 and TRBJ2-5, is SAVISQKPSRDICQRGTSLTIQCQVDSQVTMMFWYRQQPGQSLTLIATANQGSEATYESGFVIDKFPISRPNLTFSTLTVSNMSPEDSSIYLCSAPTGIGGRETQYFGPGTRLLVL.

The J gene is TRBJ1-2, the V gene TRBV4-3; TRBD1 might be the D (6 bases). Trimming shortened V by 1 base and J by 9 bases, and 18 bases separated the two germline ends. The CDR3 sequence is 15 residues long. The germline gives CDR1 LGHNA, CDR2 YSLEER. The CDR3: CASSQGGAQAGSYTF. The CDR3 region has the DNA TGCGCCAGCAGCCAAGGGGGGGCGCAGGCTGGGAGCTACACCTTC.

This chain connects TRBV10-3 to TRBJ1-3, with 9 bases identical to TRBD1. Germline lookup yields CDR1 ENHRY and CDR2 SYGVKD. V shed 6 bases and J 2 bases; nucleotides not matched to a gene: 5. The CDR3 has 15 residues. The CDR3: CAISLQGATGNTIYF. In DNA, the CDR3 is TGTGCCATCAGCCTACAGGGGGCCACTGGAAACACCATATATTTT.

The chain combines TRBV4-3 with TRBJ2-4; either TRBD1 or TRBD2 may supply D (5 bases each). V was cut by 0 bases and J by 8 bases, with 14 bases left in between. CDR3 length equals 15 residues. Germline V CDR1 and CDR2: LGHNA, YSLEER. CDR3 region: CASSQDGTYRDIQYF. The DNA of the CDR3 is TGCGCCAGCAGCCAAGACGGGACCTACCGGGACATTCAGTACTTC.